Sequencing of this T cell receptor beta chain was carried out in a study of T-cell reconstitution after alpha-beta-depleted transplantation in children (dated by TCRdb to 2016 to 2018). For context, the study as a whole: Using TCR repertoire profiling, the study quantitatively followed how T-cell immune reconstitution unfolded in children after TCRalphabeta/CD19-depleted allogeneic hematopoietic cell transplantation. Broader findings and caveats from the paper: The apparently early alphabetaT-cell count recovery about two months after transplant was reportedly dependent on only several hundred rapidly expanded clones derived from non-depleted graft cells. In some patients, the high TCRbeta diversity seen at day 60 was put down to recipient T cells and intrathymic progenitors that had survived conditioning. The frequencies of hyperexpanded clones fell over the following months, and after one year, T-cell counts and TCRbeta diversity were mostly attributed to newly produced T cells.

From a lookup of the germline V gene, CDR1 and CDR2 are SGHRS and YFSETQ. From the cysteine up to the phenylalanine, the CDR3 has a length of 16 residues. Just CDR3 DNA is preserved here, 48 bases in frame from base 1. V is pruned by 2 bases and J by 6 bases, leaving 10 bases of the junction without a gene match. This specimen's treatment or condition label, per the study, means: allogeneic hematopoietic cell transplantation with graft depleted of TCRalphabeta T cells and CD19 B cells. The children who served as transplant recipients had been given grafts of TCRalphabeta/CD19-depleted allogeneic hematopoietic cells. Library generation was performed with PCR. TCRdb lists the instrument as Illumina HiSeq 2500. TCR library preparation used molecular barcoding, with unique molecular identifiers applied to normalize quantification of the TCRbeta repertoire. TCRdb took the public reads, trimmed them with fastp at Q25, ran MiXCR for clone calling and kept in-frame beta chains. Rows with one shared CDR3 protein collapse into an entry with the most common genes and DNA. The sample records 600,000 or so distinct CDR3 sequences, roughly 23% of which are singletons. The ten top clones hold 14% of the sample.

In regard to this clonotype: This receptor's antigen is unknown. Base qualities were left out, and no much larger clone turns up one base away.

The sample consisted of PBMCs, mostly from graft donor cells, taken 360 days after TCRalphabeta/CD19-depleted stem cell transplant. The rearrangement joined TRBV5-1 to TRBJ2-1; the junction holds 8 bases that match TRBD1. The TCR sequence derives from a boy less than two years old who had a stem cell transplant for acute myeloid leukemia, so the T cells may come from the graft donor. The CDR3 is CASSFGLQGAGNEQFF. The nucleotides read TGCGCCAGCAGCTTCGGTTTGCAGGGGGCGGGCAATGAGCAGTTCTTC.